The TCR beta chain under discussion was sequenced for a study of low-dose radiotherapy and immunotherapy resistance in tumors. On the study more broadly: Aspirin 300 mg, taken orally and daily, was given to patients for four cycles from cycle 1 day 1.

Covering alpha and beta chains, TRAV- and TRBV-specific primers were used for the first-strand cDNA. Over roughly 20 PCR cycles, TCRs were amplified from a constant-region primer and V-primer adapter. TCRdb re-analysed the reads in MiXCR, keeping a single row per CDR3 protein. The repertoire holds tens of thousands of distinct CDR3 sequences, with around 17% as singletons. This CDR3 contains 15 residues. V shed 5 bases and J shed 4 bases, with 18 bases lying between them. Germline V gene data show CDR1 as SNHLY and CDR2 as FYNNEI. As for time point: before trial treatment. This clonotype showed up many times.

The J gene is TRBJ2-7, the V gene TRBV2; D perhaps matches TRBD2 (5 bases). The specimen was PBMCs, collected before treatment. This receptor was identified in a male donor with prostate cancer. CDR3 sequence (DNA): TGTGCCAGCAGTCTTAGCGTAACTCAAAATTACGAGCAGTACTTC. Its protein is CASSLSVTQNYEQYF.